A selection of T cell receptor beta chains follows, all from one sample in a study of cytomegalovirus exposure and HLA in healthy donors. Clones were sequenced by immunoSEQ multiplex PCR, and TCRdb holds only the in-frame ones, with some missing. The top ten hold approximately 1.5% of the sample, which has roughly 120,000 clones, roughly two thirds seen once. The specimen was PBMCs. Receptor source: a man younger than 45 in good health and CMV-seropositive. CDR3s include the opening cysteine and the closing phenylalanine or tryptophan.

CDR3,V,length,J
CSAREEYEQYF,TRBV20-1,11,TRBJ2-7
CASSLIQGDTIYF,TRBV7-2,13,TRBJ1-3
CASSPAPGQLASYEQYF,TRBV5-6,17,TRBJ2-7
CATSRGGLTRETQYF,TRBV15,15,TRBJ2-5
CASSTGASGNTIYF,TRBV19,14,TRBJ1-3
CASRREGNQPQHF,TRBV2,13,TRBJ1-5
CASGLVLDRDLSGYTF,TRBV12-5,16,TRBJ1-2
CATGPWDRVYEQYF,TRBV10-3,14,TRBJ2-7
CASSQEMNSPNYGYTF,TRBV4-2,16,TRBJ1-2
CSVEVGGGLGAFF,TRBV29-1,13,TRBJ1-1
CASSGGRPYEQYF,TRBV9,13,TRBJ2-7
CASSSGQGAGETQYF,TRBV5-1,15,TRBJ2-5
CASGRDREDTQYF,TRBV23-1,13,TRBJ2-3
CAISGSPGLFLYEQYF,TRBV10-3,16,TRBJ2-7